Each of the 27 T cell receptor beta chains below was sequenced from the same sample in a study of T-cell memory formation after mild COVID-19 (dated by TCRdb to the early 2020s). Library generation was performed with 5' RACE. The sequencer was an Illumina NovaSeq 6000. TCRdb reanalyzed the raw reads on its own, using fastp at Q25 for trimming and MiXCR for clone calling, and kept in-frame beta chains. Rows merge per CDR3 protein into single entries with the most common DNA and genes. The sample includes approximately 480,000 distinct CDR3 sequences, with 15% to 20% observed a single time. The top ten hold approximately 13% of the sample. The specimen was PBMCs or a T cell subset sorted from them (not recorded which). Source of these receptors: an adult woman who had mild COVID-19 (a few samples of this study predate the infection). The sample titles of this study are shuffled in the database, so cell type and time point are left out; the donor was told from shared clones.

The chain combines TRBV19 with TRBJ2-7; D may correspond to TRBD1 or TRBD2 (5 bases each). The V and J ends lost 8 bases and 4 bases respectively, with 15 bases between them. Germline CDR1 is LNHDA and CDR2 is SQIVND (reference sequence). The CDR3 totals 13 residues. CDR3 sequence: CASAPGTRYEQYF. The CDR3 region has the DNA TGTGCCAGTGCACCCGGGACCAGATACGAGCAGTACTTC.

The rearrangement links TRBV4-1 to TRBJ1-6, with TRBD1 identical over 10 bases. With V trimmed by 4 bases and J by 10 bases, 13 bases remained unmatched. This CDR3 has 17 residues. Germline V gene lookup returns CDR1 MGHRA and CDR2 YSYEKL. The CDR3 nucleotides read TGCGCCAGCAGCCCCAGACAGGGGGCGACGGGAAGGTCACCCCTCCACTTT. This translates into CASSPRQGATGRSPLHF.

The CDR3 DNA sequence: TGTGCCAGCAGCTCCCCAGGACTGGCACCCCTCCACTTT. It codes for CASSSPGLAPLHF. V usage is TRBV7-8 and J usage is TRBJ1-6; D remains ambiguous. The V and J ends lost 4 bases and 11 bases respectively, with 12 bases between them. Germline V gene lookup returns CDR1 SGHVS and CDR2 FQNEAQ. The CDR3 extends over 13 amino acids.

The chain links TRBV30 to TRBJ1-1, with a weak D call TRBD1 (5 bases). The germline V and J ends were trimmed by 5 bases and 0 bases, with 10 bases remaining between them. The CDR3 sequence is 13 residues long. The V gene's germline CDR1 is GTSNPN and CDR2 SVGIG (reference sequence). CDR3 sequence: CAWAGLMNTEAFF. The CDR3 DNA reads as TGTGCCTGGGCGGGACTTATGAACACTGAAGCTTTCTTT.

This clonotype appeared a few times. V usage is TRBV30 and J usage is TRBJ2-2; D is perhaps TRBD1 or TRBD2 (5 bases each). The V end was cut by 7 bases, the J end by 3 bases, with 9 bases between. This CDR3 is 12 amino acids long. Germline CDR1 reads GTSNPN; CDR2 reads SVGIG (reference sequence). DNA of the CDR3: TGTGCCTACCTGGGGGACACCGGGGAGCTGTTTTTT. Residues: CAYLGDTGELFF.

This clonotype was detected a few times. The CDR3 DNA sequence: TGCGCCAGCAGCTGGGGGACAGGGGAGACCGGGGAGCTGTTTTTT. As protein: CASSWGTGETGELFF. The chain uses TRBV5-1 and TRBJ2-2; 10 nucleotides match TRBD1. The germline V gene encodes CDR1 SGHRS and CDR2 YFSETQ. This CDR3 has 15 residues. With 3 bases clipped from V and 5 bases from J, the junction kept 4 bases outside the gene matches. Complete variable domain (other parts from reference TRBV5-1 and TRBJ2-2): KAGVTQTPRYLIKTRGQQVTLSCSPISGHRSVSWYQQTPGQGLQFLFEYFSETQRNKGNFPGRFSGRQFSNSRSEMNVSTLELGDSALYLCASSWGTGETGELFFGEGSRLTVL.

V is TRBV20-1 and J is TRBJ2-1; the match to TRBD2 covers 7 bases. V gave up 3 bases and J gave up 9 bases; unmatched junction bases: 8. Germline loops: CDR1 DFQATT, CDR2 SNEGSKA (reference sequence). The CDR3 is 13 residues long. The CDR3 reads CSARMGGRGEQFF. CDR3 nucleotides: TGCAGTGCTAGGATGGGCGGGAGAGGTGAGCAGTTCTTC.

V usage is TRBV6-2 or TRBV6-3 and J usage is TRBJ2-7; D unclear. Germline CDR1 is MNHEY and CDR2 is SVGEGT. The ends were cut back, 5 bases at V and 3 bases at J, with 11 bases in the middle. This CDR3 is built from 13 residues. The DNA for the CDR3 is TGTGCCAGCAGTCATGGGCAGATCTACGAGCAGTACTTC. This encodes CASSHGQIYEQYF.

CDR3 nucleotide sequence: TGTGCCAGCAGTTCGAGAATAGCGATAACGACAGATACGCAGTATTTT. This gives the protein CASSSRIAITTDTQYF. This chain joins TRBV11-1 and TRBJ2-3, with D possibly TRBD2 on 5 matching bases. Deletions cut 6 bases from V and 3 bases from J, with 19 bases between. Germline assignment: CDR1 SGHAT and CDR2 FQDESV (reference sequence). This CDR3 has 16 amino acids.

This clonotype showed up just a few times. The chain links TRBV7-6 to TRBJ1-1; D is possibly TRBD1 (5 bases). Trimming cost V 0 bases and J 1 base, with 12 bases left between them. Germline values: CDR1 SGHVS, CDR2 FNYEAQ. The CDR3 contains 16 residues. This CDR3 is CASSLAAADKNTEAFF. The CDR3 DNA is TGTGCCAGCAGCTTAGCAGCGGCGGACAAGAACACTGAAGCTTTCTTT.

The chain couples TRBV6-5 to TRBJ2-1; 8 bases are a match to TRBD2. The V segment lost 4 bases and the J segment 5 bases; nucleotides outside the gene matches: 10. The CDR3 length is 16 residues. CDR1 MNHEY and CDR2 SVGAGI come from the germline V gene. CDR3 nucleotide sequence: TGTGCCAGCAGTTCAAACAGGGCGGGAGGAAACAATGAGCAGTTCTTC. Its translation: CASSSNRAGGNNEQFF.

This clonotype was counted between two and nine times. V gene TRBV7-9 combines with J gene TRBJ2-7; weak D call: TRBD1 (6 bases). CDR1 is SEHNR and CDR2 is FQNEAQ in the germline V gene (reference sequence). The length of the CDR3 is 15 residues. V lost 4 bases to trimming and J lost 7 bases, with 20 bases between them. The CDR3 sequence is CASSSQGQPVGEQYF. Written as DNA, the CDR3 is TGTGCCAGCAGCTCGCAAGGACAGCCGGTGGGGGAGCAGTACTTC.

The rearrangement uses TRBV3-1 and TRBJ1-1; D ambiguous. Germline CDR1 LGHDT, CDR2 YNNKEL (reference sequence). Trimming removed 0 bases from V and 4 bases from J, with 9 bases in between. The CDR3 contains 14 residues. CDR3: CASSQDARGTEAFF. In DNA form, the CDR3 reads TGTGCCAGCAGCCAAGACGCCCGGGGCACTGAAGCTTTCTTT.

DNA of the CDR3: TGTGCCACCAAAGGGCCCACAAACACTGAAGCTTTCTTT. Translation: CATKGPTNTEAFF. The chain uses TRBV24-1 and TRBJ1-1; D is ambiguous. CDR1 is KGHDR, CDR2 SFDVKD, per germline. This CDR3 has 13 amino acids. Between the trimmed V and J ends, which lost 8 bases and 2 bases, there was a span of 11 bases.

This chain joins TRBV6-2 or TRBV6-3 and TRBJ2-7, with TRBD2 as a possible D gene (5 bases). V dropped 6 bases and J dropped 0 bases, with 15 bases sitting between them. Germline lookup yields CDR1 MNHEY and CDR2 SVGEGT. The CDR3 loop spans 15 amino acids. This CDR3 reads CASRPPGGISYEQYF. The CDR3 nucleotides read TGTGCCAGCAGGCCCCCAGGAGGAATCTCCTACGAGCAGTACTTC.

CDR3 protein: CASSPLGSSGSRSYEQYF. The CDR3 region has the DNA TGCGCCAGCAGCCCCCTGGGGTCTAGCGGGAGTCGCTCCTACGAGCAGTACTTC. This chain links TRBV5-1 with TRBJ2-7; the match to TRBD2 covers 10 bases. The CDR3 loop spans 18 amino acids. CDR1 is SGHRS, CDR2 YFSETQ, per germline. V was clipped by 4 bases and J by 0 bases; unmatched bases: 13.

This clonotype turned up a few times. The rearrangement uses TRBV12-3 or TRBV12-4 and TRBJ2-3, with TRBD2 matching 12 bases. The trim removed 3 bases at V and 1 base at J, leaving 8 bases unmatched. This CDR3 is 18 amino acids long. The CDR3 nucleotides read TGTGCCAGCAGTTTTCCTAGACTAGCGGGAGATCGCACAGATACGCAGTATTTT. This gives the protein CASSFPRLAGDRTDTQYF.

This clonotype occurred once. The chain joins TRBV18 to TRBJ2-1; TRBD2 is a possible D gene (5 bases). CDR1 KGHSH and CDR2 LQKENI come from the germline V gene. Deletions cut 2 bases from V and 7 bases from J, with 15 bases between. The CDR3 consists of 15 residues. The CDR3 spells CASSPGEGVGNEQFF. The CDR3 bases are TGTGCCAGCTCACCAGGTGAGGGAGTAGGGAATGAGCAGTTCTTC.

The chain uses TRBV7-9 and TRBJ2-3, with 8 bases aligning to TRBD1. Trimming took 5 bases from V and 6 from J; bases not matched to a gene: 10. CDR1 is SEHNR, CDR2 FQNEAQ, per germline (reference sequence). The CDR3 covers 15 residues. Written as DNA, the CDR3 is TGTGCCAGCAGCGACCCCGGGACAGGATTTGATACGCAGTATTTT. Its translation is CASSDPGTGFDTQYF.

The J gene is TRBJ2-7, the V gene TRBV15; D not resolved. V was cut by 7 bases and J by 2 bases, with 18 bases left in between. CDR1 and CDR2 from the germline V gene are LNHNV and YYDKDF (reference sequence). The CDR3 is 15 amino acids. CDR3 nucleotide sequence: TGTGCCACCACATTAGGCGCGTATCCCCCCTACGAGCAGTACTTC. Encoded protein: CATTLGAYPPYEQYF.

The chain uses TRBV4-3 and TRBJ2-5; D is perhaps TRBD1 (6 bases). V lost 2 bases, J lost 0 bases, and 10 bases lay in between. The CDR3 spans 15 residues. In germline, CDR1 is LGHNA, CDR2 YSLEER. The CDR3 bases are TGCGCCAGCAGCCAACGCAGGGGCAACCAAGAGACCCAGTACTTC. Its translation: CASSQRRGNQETQYF.

This chain joins TRBV3-1 and TRBJ1-1; 8 nucleotides align to TRBD1. Trimming removed 3 bases from V and 1 base from J; junction bases left unmatched: 7. Germline values: CDR1 LGHDT, CDR2 YNNKEL (reference sequence). CDR3 length: 16 amino acids. CDR3 DNA: TGTGCCAGCAGCCATCGACGGACAGGGTCGAACACTGAAGCTTTCTTT. It encodes CASSHRRTGSNTEAFF.

The V call is TRBV3-1, the J call TRBJ2-7, with 10 bases lining up with TRBD2. The V segment lost 3 bases and the J segment 0 bases; nucleotides outside the gene matches: 5. The CDR3 extends over 16 amino acids. Germline values: CDR1 LGHDT, CDR2 YNNKEL (reference sequence). CDR3 in amino acids: CASSHPSGGSSYEQYF. DNA for the CDR3: TGTGCCAGCAGCCACCCTAGCGGGGGAAGCTCCTACGAGCAGTACTTC.

The V gene is TRBV5-1, the J gene TRBJ2-1, with D maybe TRBD1 (5 bases). Germline V lookup: CDR1 SGHRS, CDR2 YFSETQ. The CDR3 length is 14 residues. V lost 0 bases, J lost 8 bases, and 12 bases lay in between. The CDR3 sequence is CASSLVAGKHEQFF. CDR3 DNA: TGCGCCAGCAGCTTGGTTGCAGGGAAACATGAGCAGTTCTTC.

There are a few counts of this clonotype. V usage is TRBV10-3 and J usage is TRBJ2-1; TRBD1 might be the D (5 bases). Trimming left V 3 bases short and J 7 bases short, with 7 bases between. CDR1 and CDR2 from the germline V gene are ENHRY and SYGVKD. The CDR3 runs 12 residues. The CDR3 sequence is CAISDRVNEQFF. As DNA, the CDR3 is TGTGCCATCAGTGACAGGGTGAATGAGCAGTTCTTC.

This clonotype was detected a few times. The chain employs TRBV7-8 and TRBJ1-1; weak D call: TRBD1 (5 bases). Trimming shortened V by 5 bases and J by 4 bases, and 17 bases separated the two germline ends. The germline V gene encodes CDR1 SGHVS and CDR2 FQNEAQ. The CDR3 is made up of 15 amino acids. CDR3 residues: CASSLGRVGGTEAFF. CDR3 sequence (DNA): TGTGCCAGCAGCCTTGGACGCGTTGGGGGCACTGAAGCTTTCTTT.

The V call is TRBV30, the J call TRBJ2-5; maybe TRBD1 (6 bases). The CDR3 contains 14 residues. The germline V gene has CDR1 GTSNPN and CDR2 SVGIG (reference sequence). The V and J ends lost 6 bases and 2 bases respectively, with 16 bases between them. CDR3 coding DNA: TGTGCCTGTGAATTTCGGACAGAACAAGAGACCCAGTACTTC. This translates into CACEFRTEQETQYF.